The clone carrying this T cell receptor beta chain was detected a few times. Its antigen remains unknown. The CDR3 runs 15 residues. The germline gives CDR1 SEHNR, CDR2 FQNEAQ (reference sequence). The V and J ends lost 4 bases and 7 bases respectively, with 14 bases between them. This entry is derived from a study of T cell responses to AZD1222 COVID-19 vaccine. Findings and limits, study-wide: Samples come after the peak T cell response, not at day 14. Spike-specific TCR repertoires showed rising breadth and depth after two AZD1222 doses. Dominant at 160-218 and 743-854, vaccine-associated CD4 TCRs also spanned spike.

Libraries were prepared by immunoSEQ multiplex PCR; TCRdb keeps only in-frame clonotypes and omits some of them. The table lists some 100,000 clones, around 90% of them singletons. The rearrangement uses TRBV7-9 and TRBJ1-6, with D unresolved. This TCR derives from an adult in good health. The sample was peripheral blood, taken on day 0 of AZD1222 vaccination. This CDR3 reads CASSSVRSSNSPLHF. CDR3 nucleotides: TGTGCCAGCAGCTCAGTCAGGAGTTCCAATTCACCCCTCCACTTT.